The 14 T cell receptor beta chains below come from one sample, sequenced in a study of PD-L1 blockade in urothelial cancer (dated by TCRdb to 2015 to 2018). The time point label of this sample denotes: pretreatment peripheral blood. Library creation used the immunoSEQ multiplex PCR assay. Here the immuneACCESS table is served through TCRdb, limited to in-frame sequences with V and J called. Missing clones are a known gap in these copies; in checked studies unresolved V genes cover under half, and the rest lacks a known reason. This sample lists 130,000 or so clones; roughly 84% were detected once. 3.2% of the sample is taken by the ten largest. Sequenced material: PBMCs, taken around atezolizumab (anti-PD-L1) treatment. These receptors all stem from a man aged 50 to 59 with urothelial cancer.

In DNA, the CDR3 is TGTGCCTGGAGTGTAATGGCCAATCAGCCCCAGCATTTT. It encodes CAWSVMANQPQHF. This chain uses TRBV30 with TRBJ1-5, with no clear D. This CDR3 is 13 amino acids long. V lost 0 bases and J lost 3, with 6 bases in between. CDR1 is GTSNPN, CDR2 SVGIG, per germline (reference sequence).

This rearrangement joins TRBV28 to TRBJ2-6, with no clear D. Germline assignment: CDR1 MDHEN and CDR2 SYDVKM. The CDR3 runs to 16 residues. Trimming shortened V by 5 bases and J by 0 bases, and 11 bases separated the two germline ends. CDR3 in DNA: TGTGCCAGCAGTCCCCCCGGAGCCTCTGGGGCCAACGTCCTGACTTTC. Amino acid sequence: CASSPPGASGANVLTF.

The gene calls are TRBV7-9 and TRBJ2-6; 10 bases agree with TRBD1. The junction had 6 bases not matched to a gene; V was cut back by 3 bases and J by 7 bases. Germline CDR1 and CDR2: SEHNR and FQNEAQ (reference sequence). The CDR3 spans 16 residues. CDR3 in DNA: TGTGCCAGCAGCTTGACAGGGGACAGGGGAGCCAACGTCCTGACTTTC. Translating it yields CASSLTGDRGANVLTF.

The sample holds many counts of this clone. V and J are TRBV4-2 and TRBJ2-5, with TRBD1 identical over 10 bases. This CDR3 is 17 amino acids long. Per the germline V gene, CDR1 is LGHNA and CDR2 is YNFKEQ. With 4 bases clipped from V and 0 bases from J, the junction kept 8 bases outside the gene matches. DNA for the CDR3: TGTGCCAGCAGCCGGGGGGGGACAGGGGCCGACCAAGAGACCCAGTACTTC. Its translation: CASSRGGTGADQETQYF.

The CDR3 loop is CASSTRPLLGGEQYF. Written as DNA, the CDR3 is TGTGCCAGCAGTACACGACCCCTATTAGGGGGCGAGCAGTACTTC. V and J are TRBV5-6 and TRBJ2-7, with a tentative D call TRBD1 (6 bases). Per germline, CDR1 SGHDT and CDR2 YYEEEE. This CDR3 has 15 amino acids. The V end lost 5 bases, the J end lost 6 bases, and 21 bases lay between the germline ends. The full variable domain, rest sourced from reference TRBV5-6 and TRBJ2-7, is DAGVTQSPTHLIKTRGQQVTLRCSPKSGHDTVSWYQQALGQGPQFIFQYYEEEERQRGNFPDRFSGHQFPNYSSELNVNALLLGDSALYLCASSTRPLLGGEQYFGPGTRLTVT.

This clone appeared a single time. Here the CDR3 reads CASSKEIRGRGFTDTQYF. CDR3 DNA sequence: TGTGCCAGCAGCAAAGAAATTCGGGGCAGGGGATTCACAGATACGCAGTATTTT. The V gene is TRBV21-1, the J gene TRBJ2-3; the listed D gene, TRBD1, was not tested against the DNA. TRBV21-1 is a known pseudogene. There are 18 residues in the CDR3.

This CDR3 reads CASSLLTTSDSTDTQYF. CDR3 nucleotides: TGTGCCAGCAGTTTATTAACGACTAGCGACTCCACAGATACGCAGTATTTT. The V gene is TRBV27, the J gene TRBJ2-3; 8 bases are a match to TRBD2. CDR3 length: 17 residues. Trimming at V came to 1 base and at J to 2 bases, leaving 8 bases not matched to a gene. CDR1 is MNHEY and CDR2 is SMNVEV in the germline V gene (reference sequence).

This chain uses TRBV10-2 with TRBJ1-1; possibly TRBD1 for D (6 bases). V lost 10 bases to trimming and J lost 5 bases, with 20 bases between them. Germline lookup yields CDR1 WSHSY and CDR2 SAAADI. The CDR3 consists of 14 residues. CDR3 in DNA: TGCGCCACATTAGGGGGGGGAAGTAGGACTGAAGCTTTCTTT. Its protein is CATLGGGSRTEAFF.

This clone was seen just once. The V call is TRBV6-4, the J call TRBJ2-1; 7 nucleotides match TRBD2. The CDR3 sequence is 15 residues long. The J segment lost 9 bases and the V segment lost 4 bases, leaving 12 bases of the junction unmatched. The germline CDR1 and CDR2 sequences are MRHNA and SNTAGT. The CDR3: CASSADSGAVGEQFF. In DNA form, the CDR3 reads TGTGCCAGCAGTGCCGACAGCGGGGCCGTCGGTGAGCAGTTCTTC.

The chain carries TRBV6-1 and TRBJ2-1; a possible D gene is TRBD2 (6 bases). This CDR3 is 19 amino acids long. The germline CDR1 and CDR2 sequences are MNHNS and SASEGT. V gave up 0 bases and J gave up 7 bases, with 25 bases separating them. CDR3 sequence reads: CASSEALRGLRGWRNEQFF. CDR3 sequence (DNA): TGTGCCAGCAGTGAAGCGCTTCGGGGGTTGAGGGGTTGGAGAAATGAGCAGTTCTTC.

This chain connects TRBV27 to TRBJ2-3; no definite D call. Germline CDR1 MNHEY, CDR2 SMNVEV (reference sequence). This CDR3 region has 14 residues. Between the trimmed V and J ends, which lost 3 bases and 4 bases, there was a span of 11 bases. CDR3 bases: TGTGCCAGCAGTTTTACGCGACTGGCAGATACGCAGTATTTT. This gives the protein CASSFTRLADTQYF.

The chain links TRBV2 to TRBJ2-1, with 14 bases lining up with TRBD2. V was pared by 5 bases and J by 7 bases, with 7 bases of the junction left unmatched. The length of the CDR3 is 16 residues. Germline lookup yields CDR1 SNHLY and CDR2 FYNNEI. Here the CDR3 reads CASSTRGTSGSNEQFF. CDR3 sequence (DNA): TGTGCCAGCAGTACCAGGGGGACTAGCGGGAGTAATGAGCAGTTCTTC.

This chain links TRBV19 with TRBJ2-7; tentatively, D is TRBD2 (5 bases). Germline V gives CDR1 LNHDA, CDR2 SQIVND (reference sequence). Deletions cut 6 bases from V and 4 bases from J, with 19 bases between. The CDR3 covers 15 residues. The CDR3: CASRTQDFRKYEQYF. The CDR3 DNA reads TGTGCCAGTAGGACCCAGGACTTTCGAAAATACGAGCAGTACTTC. Combining the CDR3 with reference TRBV19 and TRBJ2-7 gives the whole variable domain DGGITQSPKYLFRKEGQNVTLSCEQNLNHDAMYWYRQDPGQGLRLIYYSQIVNDFQKGDIAEGYSVSREKKESFPLTVTSAQKNPTAFYLCASRTQDFRKYEQYFGPGTRLTVT.

J is TRBJ2-3 and V is TRBV19; the match to TRBD2 covers 15 bases. This CDR3 contains 17 residues. J gave up 3 bases and V 4 bases, and 5 bases lay outside the gene matches. The V gene's germline CDR1 is LNHDA and CDR2 SQIVND (reference sequence). CDR3: CASSTRGLAGGTDTQYF. CDR3 nucleotides: TGTGCCAGTAGTACCCGCGGACTAGCGGGAGGGACAGATACGCAGTATTTT.